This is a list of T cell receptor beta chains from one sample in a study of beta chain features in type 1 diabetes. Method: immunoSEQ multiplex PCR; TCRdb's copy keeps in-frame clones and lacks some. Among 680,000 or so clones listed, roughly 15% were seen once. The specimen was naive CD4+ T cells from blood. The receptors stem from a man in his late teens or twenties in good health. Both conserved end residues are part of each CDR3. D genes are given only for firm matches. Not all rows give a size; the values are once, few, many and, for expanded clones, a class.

CASHLDTSSGNTIYF TGTGCCAGCCATCTTGACACGAGCTCTGGAAACACCATATATTTT TRBJ1-3 TRBV6-5 NA few
CASSPSGGEHFLQPQHF TGTGCCAGCTCACCTTCCGGGGGCGAGCATTTTCTTCAGCCCCAGCATTTT TRBJ1-5 TRBV18 NA few
CAWSVQSGYLEQYF TGTGCCTGGAGTGTACAGTCAGGGTACCTCGAGCAGTACTTC TRBJ2-7 TRBV30 NA NA
CASSSGRGSTEAFF TGTGCCAGCAGCTCGGGACGAGGGTCCACTGAAGCTTTCTTT TRBJ1-1 TRBV27 NA NA
CASSWGPSAAGEKLFF TGTGCCAGCAGCTGGGGACCGAGTGCTGCTGGGGAAAAACTGTTTTTT TRBJ1-4 TRBV11-1 NA NA
CASSLDGAGVLPQFF TGTGCCAGCAGCTTAGATGGAGCGGGGGTTTTACCCCAGTTCTTC TRBJ2-1 TRBV11-2 TRBD2 once
CAITTAPSGSGDTQYF TGTGCCATCACCACTGCGCCTAGCGGGAGCGGAGATACGCAGTATTTT TRBJ2-3 TRBV10-3 TRBD2 few
CASSLLATGRTDTQYF TGTGCCAGCAGCTTACTCGCAACAGGCCGCACAGATACGCAGTATTTT TRBJ2-3 TRBV7-2 NA NA
CASSQERFRLSTDTQYF TGCGCCAGCAGCCAAGAGCGGTTCCGGCTTAGCACAGATACGCAGTATTTT TRBJ2-3 TRBV4-1 NA NA
CSVDDAGRMQYF TGCAGCGTTGATGATGCAGGGCGGATGCAGTACTTC TRBJ2-7 TRBV29-1 NA NA
CASRTESDTQYF TGCGCCAGCAGGACGGAGTCAGATACGCAGTATTTT TRBJ2-3 TRBV5-1 NA few
CASSFSYGNQPQHF TGTGCCAGCAGCTTCTCCTACGGCAATCAGCCCCAGCATTTT TRBJ1-5 TRBV7-9 NA few
CASSRSGGTYEQYF TGTGCCAGCAGTCGTAGCGGGGGAACCTACGAGCAGTACTTC TRBJ2-7 TRBV27 TRBD2 NA
CATSVGTSGRSPETQYF TGTGCCACCTCAGTGGGGACTAGCGGGAGGTCTCCAGAGACCCAGTACTTC TRBJ2-5 TRBV7-2 TRBD2 NA
CASSQDVQGGSNQPQHF TGCGCCAGCAGCCAAGACGTACAGGGGGGTAGCAATCAGCCCCAGCATTTT TRBJ1-5 TRBV4-1 TRBD1 NA
CAWMDRRPLAKNIQYF TGTGCCTGGATGGACAGGAGACCTTTAGCCAAAAACATTCAGTACTTC TRBJ2-4 TRBV30 TRBD1 NA
CASSLGLAGVDEQFF TGTGCCAGCAGTTTGGGACTAGCGGGAGTAGATGAGCAGTTCTTC TRBJ2-1 TRBV28 TRBD2 NA
CASSHGQRAYEQYF TGTGCCAGCAGCCACGGACAGAGAGCCTACGAGCAGTACTTC TRBJ2-7 TRBV4-2 NA NA
CSASRMGYTF TGCAGTGCTAGTCGGATGGGCTACACCTTC TRBJ1-2 TRBV20-1 NA NA